These T cell receptor beta chains were read from a single sample in a study of vaccination and CD4 T cells after COVID-19. TCRdb reanalysed the PCR reads using MiXCR and keeps one entry per CDR3 protein. The profile shows around 20,000 distinct CDR3 sequences, about 50% of them singletons. For these receptors, no antigen is known. Sequencing was performed on CD4+ T cells from blood, cultured in vitro. These receptors originate from a human donor who had recovered from COVID-19. The CDR3 runs from the conserved cysteine through the conserved F or W. D genes are given only for firm matches. Expanded clones are given a class, and other clones once, few, many or no size at all.

D gene: NA; J gene: TRBJ2-7; clone size: NA; V gene: TRBV30; CDR3 protein: CAWSVLSNYEQYF; CDR3 DNA: TGTGCCTGGAGTGTCCTGAGCAACTACGAGCAGTACTTC
D gene: TRBD1; J gene: TRBJ2-3; clone size: few; V gene: TRBV10-3; CDR3 protein: CAIRRQGPSTDTQYF; CDR3 DNA: TGTGCCATCAGAAGACAGGGACCAAGCACAGATACGCAGTATTTT
D gene: TRBD2; J gene: TRBJ2-3; clone size: NA; V gene: TRBV20-1; CDR3 protein: CSARDIGAGDTDTQYF; CDR3 DNA: TGCAGTGCTAGAGATATCGGAGCGGGAGATACAGATACGCAGTATTTT
D gene: NA; J gene: TRBJ1-5; clone size: few; V gene: TRBV4-2; CDR3 protein: CASSGGYSNQPQHF; CDR3 DNA: TGTGCCAGCAGCGGGGGGTATAGCAATCAGCCCCAGCATTTT
D gene: NA; J gene: TRBJ2-1; clone size: NA; V gene: TRBV6-1; CDR3 protein: CASAEVAEQFF; CDR3 DNA: TGTGCCAGCGCCGAGGTGGCTGAGCAGTTCTTC
D gene: NA; J gene: TRBJ2-7; clone size: NA; V gene: TRBV10-1; CDR3 protein: CASSPLGAITYEQYF; CDR3 DNA: TGCGCCAGCAGTCCCCTCGGAGCGATTACCTACGAGCAGTACTTC
D gene: NA; J gene: TRBJ2-1; clone size: NA; V gene: TRBV11-1; CDR3 protein: CASSLATYNEQFF; CDR3 DNA: TGTGCCAGCAGCTTAGCTACTTACAATGAGCAGTTCTTC
D gene: NA; J gene: TRBJ1-1; clone size: NA; V gene: TRBV15; CDR3 protein: CATSRDYGTEAFF; CDR3 DNA: TGTGCCACCAGCAGAGATTACGGCACTGAAGCTTTCTTT
D gene: NA; J gene: TRBJ2-7; clone size: few; V gene: TRBV6-4; CDR3 protein: CASNIQGCEQYF; CDR3 DNA: TGTGCCAGCAATATTCAGGGATGCGAGCAGTACTTC
D gene: NA; J gene: TRBJ2-3; clone size: NA; V gene: TRBV5-1; CDR3 protein: CASSKQGGTDTQYF; CDR3 DNA: TGCGCCAGCAGCAAACAGGGAGGCACAGATACGCAGTATTTT
D gene: TRBD1; J gene: TRBJ2-7; clone size: NA; V gene: TRBV7-8; CDR3 protein: CASSPWTGSYEQYF; CDR3 DNA: TGTGCCAGCAGCCCCTGGACAGGCTCCTACGAGCAGTACTTC
D gene: NA; J gene: TRBJ1-1; clone size: NA; V gene: TRBV27; CDR3 protein: CASSLEMNTEAFF; CDR3 DNA: TGTGCCAGCAGTTTAGAAATGAACACTGAAGCTTTCTTT
D gene: NA; J gene: TRBJ1-2; clone size: NA; V gene: TRBV30; CDR3 protein: CARSNIGGYTF; CDR3 DNA: TGTGCCCGGAGTAATATAGGGGGCTACACCTTC
D gene: NA; J gene: TRBJ1-2; clone size: few; V gene: TRBV29-1; CDR3 protein: CSVDTGQRSYGYTF; CDR3 DNA: TGCAGCGTTGATACCGGACAAAGGAGCTATGGCTACACCTTC
D gene: TRBD1; J gene: TRBJ1-2; clone size: NA; V gene: TRBV20-1; CDR3 protein: CSARSYRGVGYTF; CDR3 DNA: TGCAGTGCTAGATCCTACAGGGGGGTCGGCTACACCTTC
D gene: NA; J gene: TRBJ2-5; clone size: few; V gene: TRBV6-1; CDR3 protein: CASSGGEAAETQYF; CDR3 DNA: TGTGCCAGCAGTGGCGGGGAAGCCGCTGAGACCCAGTACTTC
D gene: NA; J gene: TRBJ1-6; clone size: NA; V gene: TRBV4-2; CDR3 protein: CASSQDVNSPLHF; CDR3 DNA: TGTGCCAGCAGCCAAGACGTTAATTCACCCCTCCACTTT
D gene: NA; J gene: TRBJ1-2; clone size: NA; V gene: TRBV18; CDR3 protein: CASSPGLNNNYGYTF; CDR3 DNA: TGTGCCAGCTCACCTGGACTGAACAACAACTATGGCTACACCTTC
D gene: NA; J gene: TRBJ1-2; clone size: NA; V gene: TRBV20-1; CDR3 protein: CSANPDYGYTF; CDR3 DNA: TGCAGTGCTAATCCCGACTATGGCTACACCTTC
D gene: TRBD1; J gene: TRBJ2-7; clone size: NA; V gene: TRBV19; CDR3 protein: CASSIYAGTGREQYF; CDR3 DNA: TGTGCCAGTAGTATTTATGCAGGGACAGGGAGGGAGCAGTACTTC
D gene: TRBD1; J gene: TRBJ1-1; clone size: NA; V gene: TRBV18; CDR3 protein: CASSPLIQGQGATEAFF; CDR3 DNA: TGTGCCAGCTCACCGCTGATTCAGGGACAGGGCGCCACTGAAGCTTTCTTT
D gene: NA; J gene: TRBJ2-7; clone size: NA; V gene: TRBV6-2/TRBV6-3; CDR3 protein: CASRSGRTQFYEQYF; CDR3 DNA: TGTGCCAGCCGTTCAGGGAGGACTCAGTTTTACGAGCAGTACTTC
D gene: NA; J gene: TRBJ1-5; clone size: NA; V gene: TRBV19; CDR3 protein: CASSIMREVNQPQHF; CDR3 DNA: TGTGCCAGTAGTATTATGAGGGAAGTTAATCAGCCCCAGCATTTT
D gene: TRBD2; J gene: TRBJ2-1; clone size: NA; V gene: TRBV7-7; CDR3 protein: CASSSGTGLAGENEQFF; CDR3 DNA: TGTGCTAGCAGCTCGGGAACTGGACTAGCGGGAGAAAATGAGCAGTTCTTC
D gene: NA; J gene: TRBJ1-5; clone size: few; V gene: TRBV27; CDR3 protein: CASRLRGSGNLFSNQPQHF; CDR3 DNA: TGTGCCAGCAGACTAAGGGGGTCGGGGAACCTATTTAGCAATCAGCCCCAGCATTTT
D gene: TRBD2; J gene: TRBJ2-1; clone size: NA; V gene: TRBV6-2/TRBV6-3; CDR3 protein: CASSYNSGRAAGRFF; CDR3 DNA: TGTGCCAGCAGTTACAATAGCGGGAGGGCGGCGGGAAGGTTCTTC
D gene: TRBD1; J gene: TRBJ2-3; clone size: NA; V gene: TRBV10-3; CDR3 protein: CAISGGQGATDTQYF; CDR3 DNA: TGTGCCATCAGTGGGGGACAGGGGGCAACAGATACGCAGTATTTT
D gene: NA; J gene: TRBJ1-5; clone size: NA; V gene: TRBV19; CDR3 protein: CASNNAGGNQPQHF; CDR3 DNA: TGTGCCAGTAACAACGCGGGCGGCAATCAGCCCCAGCATTTT
D gene: NA; J gene: TRBJ2-2; clone size: NA; V gene: TRBV12-3/TRBV12-4; CDR3 protein: CASSLREGELFF; CDR3 DNA: TGTGCCAGCAGTTTGAGGGAAGGGGAGCTGTTTTTT
D gene: NA; J gene: TRBJ1-4; clone size: NA; V gene: TRBV28; CDR3 protein: CASSLAPWKKLFF; CDR3 DNA: TGTGCCAGCAGTTTGGCCCCTTGGAAGAAACTGTTTTTT
D gene: TRBD2; J gene: TRBJ2-4; clone size: NA; V gene: TRBV7-9; CDR3 protein: CASSPTSGGYIQYF; CDR3 DNA: TGTGCCAGCAGCCCTACTAGCGGCGGATACATTCAGTACTTC
D gene: NA; J gene: TRBJ1-6; clone size: NA; V gene: TRBV4-1; CDR3 protein: CASSPGDRRRGNSPLHF; CDR3 DNA: TGCGCCAGCAGCCCAGGGGACCGCCGACGGGGAAATTCACCCCTCCACTTT
D gene: TRBD1; J gene: TRBJ2-7; clone size: once; V gene: TRBV19; CDR3 protein: CASSLGTGTYEQYF; CDR3 DNA: TGTGCCAGTAGTTTAGGGACAGGGACCTACGAGCAGTACTTC
D gene: NA; J gene: TRBJ2-6; clone size: NA; V gene: TRBV6-5; CDR3 protein: CASSYSPGAGANVLTF; CDR3 DNA: TGTGCCAGCAGTTACTCCCCAGGGGCTGGGGCCAACGTCCTGACTTTC
D gene: TRBD2; J gene: TRBJ2-7; clone size: NA; V gene: TRBV20-1; CDR3 protein: CSALLGTSGGPIYEQYF; CDR3 DNA: TGCAGTGCCCTACTCGGGACTAGCGGGGGTCCCATTTACGAGCAGTACTTC
D gene: TRBD2; J gene: TRBJ2-5; clone size: few; V gene: TRBV20-1; CDR3 protein: CSARAGTSGIQETQYF; CDR3 DNA: TGCAGTGCTAGAGCCGGGACTAGCGGAATCCAAGAGACCCAGTACTTC
D gene: NA; J gene: TRBJ1-1; clone size: NA; V gene: TRBV5-4; CDR3 protein: CASSPERDTEAFF; CDR3 DNA: TGTGCCAGCAGCCCGGAGAGGGACACTGAAGCTTTCTTT
D gene: NA; J gene: TRBJ2-4; clone size: NA; V gene: TRBV4-3; CDR3 protein: CASSQDLGDIGIQYF; CDR3 DNA: TGCGCCAGCAGCCAAGATCTGGGGGATATTGGCATTCAGTACTTC
D gene: TRBD2; J gene: TRBJ2-6; clone size: NA; V gene: TRBV11-2; CDR3 protein: CASSPLGGNSGANVPTF; CDR3 DNA: TGTGCCAGCAGCCCCCTGGGAGGGAACTCTGGGGCCAACGTCCCGACTTTC
D gene: NA; J gene: TRBJ1-2; clone size: NA; V gene: TRBV5-1; CDR3 protein: CASSLIGDRLDGYTF; CDR3 DNA: TGCGCCAGCAGCCTCATAGGCGATCGCCTCGATGGCTACACCTTC
D gene: TRBD2; J gene: TRBJ2-1; clone size: NA; V gene: TRBV27; CDR3 protein: CASSPYLAGGRNTKREQFF; CDR3 DNA: TGTGCCAGCAGTCCCTACCTAGCGGGAGGAAGAAACACTAAGAGGGAGCAGTTCTTC
D gene: NA; J gene: TRBJ1-4; clone size: NA; V gene: TRBV5-4; CDR3 protein: CASSSGGGSYEKLFF; CDR3 DNA: TGTGCCAGCAGCTCTGGGGGAGGGTCCTATGAAAAACTGTTTTTT
D gene: TRBD1; J gene: TRBJ2-1; clone size: once; V gene: TRBV18; CDR3 protein: CASSPRGAGQGVNEQFF; CDR3 DNA: TGTGCCAGCTCACCACGAGGGGCGGGACAGGGGGTTAATGAGCAGTTCTTC
D gene: NA; J gene: TRBJ1-3; clone size: NA; V gene: TRBV6-1; CDR3 protein: CASRLGPTSGNTIYF; CDR3 DNA: TGTGCCAGCAGGTTGGGTCCTACCTCTGGAAACACCATATATTTT
D gene: NA; J gene: TRBJ1-2; clone size: few; V gene: TRBV28; CDR3 protein: CASSLPVGIGYGYTF; CDR3 DNA: TGTGCCAGCAGTCTCCCAGTGGGGATTGGGTATGGCTACACCTTC
D gene: NA; J gene: TRBJ1-1; clone size: few; V gene: TRBV7-6; CDR3 protein: CASSTYFGGLNTEAFF; CDR3 DNA: TGTGCCAGCAGCACTTACTTCGGGGGGTTGAACACTGAAGCTTTCTTT
D gene: NA; J gene: TRBJ2-3; clone size: NA; V gene: TRBV10-3; CDR3 protein: CAISGSSPVGDTQYF; CDR3 DNA: TGTGCCATCAGCGGGAGTAGTCCGGTCGGAGATACGCAGTATTTT
D gene: NA; J gene: TRBJ1-5; clone size: NA; V gene: TRBV28; CDR3 protein: CASTQGGQTNQPQHF; CDR3 DNA: TGTGCCAGCACACAGGGTGGACAAACCAATCAGCCCCAGCATTTT
D gene: TRBD2; J gene: TRBJ2-2; clone size: NA; V gene: TRBV12-3/TRBV12-4; CDR3 protein: CASRLYGLAGDAGELFF; CDR3 DNA: TGTGCCAGCAGATTGTATGGACTAGCGGGAGATGCCGGGGAGCTGTTTTTT
D gene: TRBD1; J gene: TRBJ1-1; clone size: NA; V gene: TRBV6-1; CDR3 protein: CASRDRAEAFF; CDR3 DNA: TGTGCCAGCAGGGACAGGGCCGAGGCTTTCTTT
D gene: NA; J gene: TRBJ1-5; clone size: NA; V gene: TRBV20-1; CDR3 protein: CSARSGTHNQPQHF; CDR3 DNA: TGCAGTGCTAGAAGTGGGACTCATAATCAGCCCCAGCATTTT
D gene: TRBD1; J gene: TRBJ1-5; clone size: NA; V gene: TRBV4-1; CDR3 protein: CASSQGDRDGQPQHF; CDR3 DNA: TGCGCCAGCAGCCAGGGTGACAGGGATGGTCAGCCCCAGCATTTT
D gene: NA; J gene: TRBJ2-1; clone size: NA; V gene: TRBV28; CDR3 protein: CASSLLANEQFF; CDR3 DNA: TGTGCCAGCAGTTTACTAGCTAATGAGCAGTTCTTC